The next 17 T cell receptor beta chains were all read from a single sample in a study of T cell responses to AZD1222 COVID-19 vaccine. TCRdb's copy holds only in-frame clones and misses some; the assay was immunoSEQ multiplex PCR. Of about 92,000 clones listed, about 89% were seen once; the top ten hold around 8.1%. The source was peripheral blood, collected on day 0 of AZD1222 vaccination. The receptors shown here come from an adult in good health.

J is TRBJ1-5 and V is TRBV12-3 or TRBV12-4, with D uncertain. The CDR3 is made up of 13 amino acids. V dropped 3 bases and J dropped 3 bases, with 6 bases sitting between them. The CDR3 region is CASSLRYNQPQHF. DNA for the CDR3: TGTGCCAGCAGTTTGAGGTACAATCAGCCCCAGCATTTT.

This chain joins TRBV9 and TRBJ1-1, with a possible D match to TRBD1 (6 bases). Germline CDR1 SGDLS, CDR2 YYNGEE. Between the trimmed V and J ends, which lost 0 bases and 4 bases, there was a span of 16 bases. This CDR3 region has 16 residues. As DNA, the CDR3 is TGTGCCAGCAGCGTAGAACCGGGGGCGTTGGGCACTGAAGCTTTCTTT. It codes for CASSVEPGALGTEAFF.

DNA for the CDR3: TGTGCCAGCAGCTTAGTAGCATCGAACACCATATATTTT. Encoded protein: CASSLVASNTIYF. The chain links TRBV7-3 to TRBJ1-3; D call uncertain. V shed 2 bases and J shed 7 bases, with 9 bases lying between them. Germline V gene data show CDR1 as SGHTA and CDR2 as FQGTGA. This CDR3 contains 13 residues.

The chain employs TRBV5-1 and TRBJ1-1; a weak D match, TRBD1 (5 bases). Germline values: CDR1 SGHRS, CDR2 YFSETQ. This CDR3 is built from 15 residues. Trimming shortened V by 5 bases and J by 1 base, and 15 bases separated the two germline ends. CDR3 in DNA: TGCGCCAGCAGTCCCCTGTCGGGGACGAACACTGAAGCTTTCTTT. This codes for CASSPLSGTNTEAFF.

The chain couples TRBV12-5 to TRBJ2-1, with TRBD2 matching over 14 bases. Trimming at V came to 4 bases and at J to 4 bases, leaving 6 bases not matched to a gene. CDR3 size: 17 residues. Germline CDR1 and CDR2: LGHNT and FRNRAP. The CDR3 region is CASGSGTSGGPYNEQFF. CDR3 coding DNA: TGTGCTAGTGGTTCCGGGACTAGCGGGGGCCCATACAATGAGCAGTTCTTC.

This chain connects TRBV9 to TRBJ2-3; weak D call: TRBD2 (5 bases). This CDR3 spans 15 amino acids. V dropped 0 bases and J dropped 4 bases, with 12 bases sitting between them. Germline V CDR1 and CDR2: SGDLS, YYNGEE. CDR3: CASSVGDGSSDTQYF. The CDR3 DNA is TGTGCCAGCAGCGTAGGCGATGGGAGTTCAGATACGCAGTATTTT.

This chain uses TRBV5-1 with TRBJ1-2; TRBD1 agrees at 7 bases. V trimming: 0 bases; J trimming: 7 bases; junction bases outside the gene matches: 6. The length of the CDR3 is 14 residues. Germline V gives CDR1 SGHRS, CDR2 YFSETQ. The CDR3 here is CASSLDRGRGGYTF. In nucleotides, the CDR3 is TGCGCCAGCAGCTTGGACAGGGGAAGAGGTGGCTACACCTTC.

The genes are TRBV27 and TRBJ1-4; D not resolved. The germline gives CDR1 MNHEY, CDR2 SMNVEV (reference sequence). V was cut by 5 bases and J by 7 bases, with 17 bases left in between. The CDR3 is 15 amino acids. CDR3 loop: CASSGVTAGREKLFF. CDR3 nucleotides: TGTGCCAGCAGTGGTGTAACCGCCGGGCGTGAAAAACTGTTTTTT. Full variable domain (rest looked up from reference TRBV27 and TRBJ1-4): EAQVTQNPRYLITVTGKKLTVTCSQNMNHEYMSWYRQDPGLGLRQIYYSMNVEVTDKGDVPEGYKVSRKEKRNFPLILESPSPNQTSLYFCASSGVTAGREKLFFGSGTQLSVL.

The chain employs TRBV13 and TRBJ1-1, with D perhaps TRBD1 (6 bases). Germline values: CDR1 PRHDT, CDR2 FYEKMQ (reference sequence). CDR3 length equals 15 residues. The V end was cut by 7 bases, the J end by 5 bases, with 20 bases between. Here the CDR3 reads CASKTRTAFSTEAFF. CDR3 DNA sequence: TGTGCCAGCAAGACCAGGACAGCGTTTAGTACTGAAGCTTTCTTT.

The CDR3 protein is CASSATPGLAGERETQYF. CDR3 sequence (DNA): TGTGCCAGCAGTGCAACACCGGGACTAGCGGGAGAAAGAGAGACCCAGTACTTC. This chain connects TRBV6-1 to TRBJ2-5; 14 nucleotides match TRBD2. Germline loops: CDR1 MNHNS, CDR2 SASEGT. The CDR3 totals 18 residues. V shed 4 bases, J shed 4 bases, and the junction held 11 bases outside the gene matches.

This clone appeared a few times. The chain is built from TRBV4-2 and TRBJ2-7; no reliable D call. V was shortened by 1 base and J by 4 bases, with 11 bases between the two germline ends. The CDR3 covers 14 residues. Germline CDR1 reads LGHNA; CDR2 reads YNFKEQ. CDR3 sequence: CASSQGTEIYEQYF. The DNA for the CDR3 is TGTGCCAGCAGCCAAGGGACCGAGATATACGAGCAGTACTTC.

This clone appeared a single time. V and J are TRBV19 and TRBJ2-2; 12 nucleotides match TRBD2. V was clipped by 4 bases and J by 0 bases; unmatched bases: 6. The CDR3 has 18 amino acids. Germline values: CDR1 LNHDA, CDR2 SQIVND (reference sequence). The CDR3 sequence: CASSRRLAGAPNTGELFF. The CDR3 nucleotides read TGTGCCAGTAGTAGAAGACTAGCGGGAGCCCCGAACACCGGGGAGCTGTTTTTT.

J is TRBJ1-6 and V is TRBV7-3, with D unresolved. V lost 2 bases and J lost 13, with 18 bases in between. There are 15 residues in the CDR3. CDR1 SGHTA and CDR2 FQGTGA come from the germline V gene. The CDR3 spells CASSLGGRASAPLHF. CDR3 DNA: TGTGCCAGCAGCTTAGGCGGTCGTGCGTCTGCGCCCCTCCACTTT.

The count of this clone is one. In DNA, the CDR3 is TGTGCCAGCAGGGCCAGGGGTGCCGGAAACACCATATATTTT. Translated, it gives CASRARGAGNTIYF. The chain recombines TRBV6-5 with TRBJ1-3, with D perhaps TRBD1 (6 bases). This CDR3 has 14 residues. Germline-derived CDR1 and CDR2 are MNHEY and SVGAGI. The germline V and J ends were trimmed by 6 bases and 4 bases, with 13 bases remaining between them.

The chain uses TRBV5-1 and TRBJ2-7; 8 bases line up with TRBD1. In germline, CDR1 is SGHRS, CDR2 YFSETQ. This CDR3 spans 13 amino acids. V shed 3 bases, J shed 7 bases, and the junction held 6 bases outside the gene matches. As DNA, the CDR3 is TGCGCCAGCAGCTGGGGGACAGGAGGGGAGCAGTACTTC. Its protein product is CASSWGTGGEQYF.

The rearrangement links TRBV2 to TRBJ1-2; the D is unclear. CDR1 SNHLY and CDR2 FYNNEI come from the germline V gene. The CDR3 is 14 residues long. V gave up 1 base and J gave up 8 bases, with 14 bases separating them. CDR3 amino acids: CASSEDPPLYGYTF. In DNA, the CDR3 is TGTGCCAGCAGTGAAGATCCGCCCCTATACGGCTACACCTTC.

The chain combines TRBV6-5 with TRBJ1-4; D remains unclear. V was clipped by 10 bases and J by 8 bases, with 14 bases between them. Germline V gene data show CDR1 as MNHEY and CDR2 as SVGAGI. CDR3 size: 12 residues. CDR3 DNA: TGTGCCAACTTAAAATCGGGGGAAAAACTGTTTTTT. It yields the protein CANLKSGEKLFF.